This entry features one T cell receptor beta chain sequence. Its antigen is still unknown. The input lacks base qualities; no much larger clone sits a single base away. This sample was included in a study of technical replicates of blood from several donors (dated by TCRdb to 2017 to 2019). Library prep was done by the immunoSEQ multiplex PCR assay. TCRdb carries this immuneACCESS record with in-frame sequences only. Its versions omit some clonotypes, under half of them owing to an unresolved V gene in the studies checked, with the rest unexplained. This sample is represented by about 99,000 clones; about 96% of them were singletons. Of the sample, 0.21% falls within the top ten clones. The clonotype comes from a human donor in good health. The sample was T cells isolated from PBMCs.

The nucleotide sequence is TGTGCCAGCAGCCGCGGACTAGCGGGGTACGAGCAGTACTTC. Its protein is CASSRGLAGYEQYF. The chain couples TRBV2 to TRBJ2-7, with 12 junctional bases fitting TRBD2. The germline V gene sets CDR1 to SNHLY and CDR2 to FYNNEI. The CDR3 numbers 14 residues from cysteine through phenylalanine. The retained sequence is limited to the CDR3, 42 bases, with the frame set at the first base. Relative to germline, V is missing 6 bases and J is missing 4 bases, with 4 bases of the junction outside any gene match.